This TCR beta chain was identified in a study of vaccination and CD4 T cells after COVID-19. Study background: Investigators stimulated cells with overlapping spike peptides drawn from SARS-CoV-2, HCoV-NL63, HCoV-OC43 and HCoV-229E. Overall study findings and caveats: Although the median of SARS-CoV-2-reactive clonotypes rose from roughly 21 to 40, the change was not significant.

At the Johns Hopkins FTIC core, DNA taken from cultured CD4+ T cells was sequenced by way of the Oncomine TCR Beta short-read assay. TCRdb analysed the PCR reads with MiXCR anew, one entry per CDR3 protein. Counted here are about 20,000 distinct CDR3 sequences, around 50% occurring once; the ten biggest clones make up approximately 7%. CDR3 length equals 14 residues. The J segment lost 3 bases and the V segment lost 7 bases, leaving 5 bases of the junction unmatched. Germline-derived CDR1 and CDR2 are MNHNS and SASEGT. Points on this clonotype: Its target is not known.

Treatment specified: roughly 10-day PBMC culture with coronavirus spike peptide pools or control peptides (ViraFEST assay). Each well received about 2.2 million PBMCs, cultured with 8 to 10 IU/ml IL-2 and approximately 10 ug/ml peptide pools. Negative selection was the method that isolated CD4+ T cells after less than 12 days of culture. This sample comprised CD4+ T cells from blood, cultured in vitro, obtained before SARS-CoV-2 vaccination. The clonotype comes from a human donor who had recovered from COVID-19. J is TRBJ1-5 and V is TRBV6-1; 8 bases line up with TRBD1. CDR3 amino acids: CASKTTGDNQPQHF. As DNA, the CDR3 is TGTGCCAGCAAAACGACAGGGGACAATCAGCCCCAGCATTTT.